A selection of T cell receptor beta chains follows, all from one sample in a study of blood T cells in healthy people across ages. TCRdb ran MiXCR on the 5' RACE reads and lists one entry per CDR3 protein. The sample lists hundreds of thousands of distinct CDR3 sequences; roughly 25% were seen once. The same sample was also studied in work on T cells of mothers and their children.

Sequenced material: blood. These receptors were collected from a boy between 10 and 17 years old in good health. Both conserved end residues are trimmed from each CDR3. Clone size is stated in some rows and not others, as once, few, many or a class when expanded.

cdr3_aa	clone_size	v_call	j_call
ASSHPRARGRGETQY	few	TRBV4-2	TRBJ2-5
SARDPGTGANVLT	many	TRBV20-1	TRBJ2-6
ASSSPFRGGVDNGYT	few	TRBV7-2	TRBJ1-2
ASSADSSGTEAF	.	TRBV12-3/TRBV12-4	TRBJ1-1
ASSPQTAYEQY	.	TRBV12-3/TRBV12-4	TRBJ2-7
ASSLQSGTSLRETQY	.	TRBV7-2	TRBJ2-5
ATATNEKLF	many	TRBV10-3	TRBJ1-4
ASSLVSASGYNEQF	once	TRBV5-1	TRBJ2-1
ASSRTSGGRETQY	few	TRBV4-1	TRBJ2-5
ASSTGQGINIQY	.	TRBV6-6	TRBJ2-4
ASSEHSDNEKLF	few	TRBV3-1	TRBJ1-4
ASSYRGLGNQPQH	.	TRBV27	TRBJ1-5
ASSLNWLQY	.	TRBV7-2	TRBJ2-3
ARRQGQGYEQY	once	TRBV30	TRBJ2-7
ASSQVETSSQETQY	.	TRBV3-1	TRBJ2-5
ASSEAVVSRSETQY	.	TRBV6-1	TRBJ2-5
ASGIIQRGQETQY	.	TRBV2	TRBJ2-5
ASSQEIGLSYEQS	.	TRBV14	TRBJ2-7
ASSQVRGPTLTDTQY	.	TRBV4-2	TRBJ2-3
ASVQETRY	few	TRBV25-1	TRBJ2-5
ASGRDANEKLF	few	TRBV6-6	TRBJ1-4
ASSEASLGYT	.	TRBV2	TRBJ1-2
ASSYSQGSLYEQY	few	TRBV11-1	TRBJ2-7
ASSPRGRAGFTNTEAF	.	TRBV7-9	TRBJ1-1
ASSLRGATQETQY	many	TRBV28	TRBJ2-5
SAKASGGRQETQY	few	TRBV20-1	.
ASRVSYMTVTNEKLF	few	TRBV28	TRBJ1-4
ASSEPDRASTDTQY	.	TRBV10-2	TRBJ2-3
ASSSRTGGRDTGAF	.	TRBV7-9	TRBJ1-1
ASSFQAGGPGETQY	few	TRBV7-2	TRBJ2-5
ASSLLAPNTDTQY	once	TRBV5-1	TRBJ2-3